Each of the 18 T cell receptor beta chains below was sequenced from the same sample in a study of CD4 T cells in relation to SARS-CoV-2 and coronaviruses. TCRdb's table, derived via immunoSEQ multiplex PCR, lists solely in-frame clones and lacks some. The sample holds 30,000 to 40,000 clones, 77% seen once. These receptors have no identified antigens. Sequencing was done on a sample of memory CD4+ T cells from PBMCs, cultured in vitro. The receptor source for this set is an adult with COVID-19.

The CDR3, as DNA: TGTGCCAGCTCGTCACAGGGAACCGGCAATCAGCCCCAGCATTTT. Encoded protein: CASSSQGTGNQPQHF. V is TRBV18 and J is TRBJ1-5, with a tentative D call TRBD1 (6 bases). V lost 6 bases and J 2 bases, leaving 14 bases between the germline ends. The germline CDR1 and CDR2 sequences are KGHSH and LQKENI. This CDR3 comprises 15 residues.

This chain uses TRBV24-1 with TRBJ2-3; 7 bases are a match to TRBD1. Germline V gene sequence: CDR1 KGHDR, CDR2 SFDVKD. This CDR3 has 14 amino acids. The V segment lost 4 bases and the J segment 6 bases; nucleotides outside the gene matches: 6. DNA of the CDR3: TGTGCCACCAGTGAGGGGGACAGCCCGGATACGCAGTATTTT. It yields the protein CATSEGDSPDTQYF.

The chain recombines TRBV12-2 with TRBJ1-2; the listed D gene, TRBD1, was not tested against the DNA. TRBV12-2 is labeled a pseudogene. The CDR3 totals 13 residues. CDR3 bases: TGTCATCGGGGCGTCCGGGACATCTATGGCTACACCTTC. Translation gives CHRGVRDIYGYTF.

This chain links TRBV3-1 (or the pseudogene TRBV3-2) with TRBJ2-7; a weak D match, TRBD1 (6 bases). The germline V and J ends were trimmed by 0 bases and 5 bases, with 14 bases remaining between them. Germline CDR1 and CDR2: LGHDT and YNNKEL (reference sequence). CDR3 length: 15 residues. CDR3: CASSQDRTASNEQYF. The CDR3 DNA sequence: TGTGCCAGCAGCCAAGATCGGACAGCTTCCAACGAGCAGTACTTC.

This clone was counted a few times. The rearrangement uses TRBV6-2 or TRBV6-3 and TRBJ2-3; TRBD2 matches at 11 bases. Germline assignment: CDR1 MNHEY and CDR2 SVGEGT. The CDR3 spans 16 residues. Trimming cost V 5 bases and J 1 base; bases outside gene matches: 5. The CDR3 DNA reads as TGTGCCAGCAGTCAGCAGGGACTAGCGGGCACAGATACGCAGTATTTT. Its translation is CASSQQGLAGTDTQYF.

This sequence joins TRBV4-1 and TRBJ2-7; D not certain. The CDR3 runs to 16 residues. The ends were cut back, 0 bases at V and 3 bases at J, with 15 bases in the middle. CDR1 is MGHRA and CDR2 is YSYEKL in the germline V gene. CDR3 region: CASSQDRTSAFYEQYF. The CDR3 coding sequence is TGCGCCAGCAGCCAAGATAGGACCAGCGCGTTCTACGAGCAGTACTTC.

The chain links TRBV27 to TRBJ2-5; a weak D match, TRBD1 (6 bases). From germline, CDR1 is MNHEY and CDR2 SMNVEV (reference sequence). The V end lost 3 bases, the J end lost 5 bases, and 13 bases lay between the germline ends. The CDR3 has 14 residues. The CDR3: CASSLYWGLETQYF. The CDR3 nucleotides are TGTGCCAGCAGTTTGTATTGGGGGCTGGAGACCCAGTACTTC.

DNA of the CDR3: TGTGCCATCAGCAGACCGGACTTATTTTCTGGAAAACTGTTTTTT. Its translation is CAISRPDLFSGKLFF. The chain joins TRBV10-3 to TRBJ1-4; no clear D. V lost 6 bases to trimming and J lost 10 bases, with 21 bases between them. The CDR3 runs to 15 residues. Germline CDR1 and CDR2: ENHRY and SYGVKD.

The rearrangement joins TRBV6-6 to TRBJ2-1; TRBD2 matches at 12 bases. The CDR3 spans 16 residues. V was pared by 6 bases and J by 7 bases, with 10 bases of the junction left unmatched. Looked up from germline, CDR1 is MNHNY and CDR2 is SVGAGI (reference sequence). In DNA, the CDR3 is TGTGCCAGCAGCTCCTCGACTAGCGGGAGTAGGAATGAGCAGTTCTTC. It is translated as CASSSSTSGSRNEQFF.

A few counts support this clone. V usage is TRBV7-3 and J usage is TRBJ2-6; D is ambiguous. Germline V gene data show CDR1 as SGHTA and CDR2 as FQGTGA. V was shortened by 5 bases and J by 2 bases, with 4 bases between the two germline ends. CDR3 size: 13 residues. CDR3 loop: CASSPAGANVLTF. DNA for the CDR3: TGTGCCAGCAGCCCTGCTGGGGCCAACGTCCTGACTTTC.

The chain joins TRBV2 to TRBJ2-7; D ambiguous. Germline V CDR1 and CDR2: SNHLY, FYNNEI. V was cut by 0 bases and J by 3 bases, with 3 bases left in between. CDR3 length equals 12 residues. Here the CDR3 reads CASSEAYYEQYF. CDR3 nucleotide sequence: TGTGCCAGCAGTGAAGCTTACTACGAGCAGTACTTC.

This clone was picked up a small number of times. This chain connects TRBV28 to TRBJ1-5; no clear D. CDR3 length: 14 amino acids. Germline CDR1 reads MDHEN; CDR2 reads SYDVKM. The germline V and J ends were trimmed by 4 bases and 5 bases, with 12 bases remaining between them. CDR3 coding DNA: TGTGCCAGCAGTTCGTACCGAGCTGATCAGCCCCAGCATTTT. It specifies CASSSYRADQPQHF.

The chain uses TRBV7-8 and TRBJ2-1; D gene unclear. V was clipped by 5 bases and J by 1 base, with 15 bases between them. Germline V CDR1 and CDR2: SGHVS, FQNEAQ. The CDR3 has 16 amino acids. CDR3 nucleotides: TGTGCCAGCAGCCCGTTCGAAGTACTATCCTACAATGAGCAGTTCTTC. Its protein product is CASSPFEVLSYNEQFF.

The chain combines TRBV12-3 or TRBV12-4 with TRBJ2-1; D may be TRBD1 (5 bases). CDR3 length equals 12 residues. Trimming removed 2 bases at V and 13 bases at J, with 12 bases between. CDR3 residues: CASSLHQGPQFF. CDR3 sequence (DNA): TGTGCCAGCAGTTTACACCAGGGCCCTCAGTTCTTC.

This clone showed up just once. The V call is TRBV9, the J call TRBJ2-3, with TRBD2 matching over 11 bases. Germline assignment: CDR1 SGDLS and CDR2 YYNGEE. The CDR3 is made up of 15 amino acids. V gave up 2 bases and J gave up 5 bases; unmatched junction bases: 4. CDR3 DNA: TGTGCCAGCAGCGTCCTAGCGGGAGGTTTAGATACGCAGTATTTT. It is translated as CASSVLAGGLDTQYF. Variable domain in full (rest from reference TRBV9 and TRBJ2-3): DSGVTQTPKHLITATGQRVTLRCSPRSGDLSVYWYQQSLDQGLQFLIQYYNGEERAKGNILERFSAQQFPDLHSELNLSSLELGDSALYFCASSVLAGGLDTQYFGPGTRLTVL.

The V gene is TRBV28, the J gene TRBJ1-5; a possible D gene is TRBD1 (6 bases). CDR3 length: 13 residues. The germline V gene has CDR1 MDHEN and CDR2 SYDVKM. Between the trimmed V and J ends, which lost 5 bases and 6 bases, there was a span of 11 bases. The CDR3 DNA reads as TGTGCCAGCAGTCGGGGGCCCGGTCAGCCCCAGCATTTT. As protein: CASSRGPGQPQHF.

The gene calls are TRBV12-3 or TRBV12-4 and TRBJ1-2, with D maybe TRBD1 (5 bases). The CDR3 is 13 residues long. Between the trimmed V and J ends, which lost 1 base and 4 bases, there was a span of 7 bases. The DNA for the CDR3 is TGTGCCAGCAGTTTAGGACAGAGCTATGGCTACACCTTC. It yields the protein CASSLGQSYGYTF.

The rearrangement links TRBV28 to TRBJ1-5; D ambiguous. Germline V gene data show CDR1 as MDHEN and CDR2 as SYDVKM. CDR3 length equals 16 residues. V was clipped by 0 bases and J by 0 bases, with 9 bases between them. The CDR3, as DNA: TGTGCCAGCAGTTTATGGTTTGGAGATAGCAATCAGCCCCAGCATTTT. Translating gives CASSLWFGDSNQPQHF.